These 8 T cell receptor beta chains came from one sample sequenced in a study of blood T cell repertoires in COVID-19. Profiled with immunoSEQ multiplex PCR; TCRdb holds only in-frame clones, not every one. The sample lists 150,000 to 250,000 clones, 80% to 85% occurring once. The sample comprised PBMCs or T cells enriched from blood (not recorded which). The receptors stem from a man aged 35 to 55 who had recovered from COVID-19.

This clone was recorded only once. This chain connects TRBV10-2 to TRBJ2-7, with 7 bases matching TRBD1. Germline CDR1 is WSHSY and CDR2 is SAAADI. Trimming at V came to 3 bases and at J to 2 bases, leaving 10 bases not matched to a gene. CDR3 length: 16 residues. CDR3: CASSDYRGRSPYEQYF. The CDR3 region has the DNA TGCGCCAGCAGTGACTACAGGGGAAGATCTCCCTACGAGCAGTACTTC.

V is TRBV19 and J is TRBJ2-3; 7 bases map to TRBD2. The CDR3 has 15 amino acids. V gave up 5 bases and J gave up 2 bases; unmatched junction bases: 7. Germline V gene data show CDR1 as LNHDA and CDR2 as SQIVND (reference sequence). The CDR3 sequence: CASSAGGGYTDTQYF. As DNA, the CDR3 is TGTGCCAGTAGTGCTGGCGGGGGATACACAGATACGCAGTATTTT.

This clone has more than one count but fewer than ten. This rearrangement joins TRBV6-5 to TRBJ1-1; D is uncertain. Germline V gene sequence: CDR1 MNHEY, CDR2 SVGAGI. Trimming took off 0 bases at V and 4 bases at J, with 9 bases between the two ends. The CDR3 runs to 14 residues. The CDR3 nucleotides read TGTGCCAGCAGTTACTCGATTAGGAGCACTGAAGCTTTCTTT. It translates to CASSYSIRSTEAFF.

This chain joins TRBV3-1 (or the pseudogene TRBV3-2) and TRBJ1-5, with D possibly being TRBD1 (5 bases). Germline lookup yields CDR1 LGHDT and CDR2 YNNKEL (reference sequence). V shed 0 bases and J shed 3 bases, with 15 bases lying between them. The CDR3 is 17 amino acids. CDR3 in amino acids: CASSQDSRKGYNQPQHF. DNA for the CDR3: TGTGCCAGCAGCCAAGATAGTCGTAAGGGGTACAATCAGCCCCAGCATTTT.

This chain links TRBV4-2 with TRBJ2-3; tentatively, D is TRBD1 (5 bases). V was cut by 0 bases and J by 9 bases, with 16 bases left in between. The germline gives CDR1 LGHNA, CDR2 YNFKEQ. CDR3 length: 15 amino acids. The CDR3 sequence is CASSQEGVGAGTQYF. For the CDR3, the DNA is TGTGCCAGCAGCCAAGAAGGGGTAGGGGCCGGAACGCAGTATTTT.

The CDR3 protein is CASSESSGVYEQYF. The CDR3 nucleotides are TGTGCCAGCAGTGAATCTTCCGGGGTTTACGAGCAGTACTTC. The chain recombines TRBV6-1 with TRBJ2-7; maybe TRBD2 (5 bases). V lost 2 bases and J 4 bases, leaving 12 bases between the germline ends. The CDR3 has 14 amino acids. The germline V gene has CDR1 MNHNS and CDR2 SASEGT.

This chain joins TRBV7-9 and TRBJ1-4; possibly TRBD1 for D (6 bases). The V and J ends lost 2 bases and 4 bases respectively, with 11 bases between them. The CDR3 is 15 residues long. Germline V gene lookup returns CDR1 SEHNR and CDR2 FQNEAQ (reference sequence). The DNA of the CDR3 is TGTGCCAGCAGCTTATCCGGGACAAATAATGAAAAACTGTTTTTT. This encodes CASSLSGTNNEKLFF.

This clone is a singleton in its sample. The V gene is TRBV5-1, the J gene TRBJ1-1, with D possibly being TRBD1 (5 bases). V was shortened by 10 bases and J by 4 bases, with 11 bases between the two germline ends. The CDR3 runs to 11 residues. Germline V gives CDR1 SGHRS, CDR2 YFSETQ. This chain's CDR3 is CAPPGGTEAFF. For the CDR3, the DNA is TGCGCCCCCCCGGGGGGCACTGAAGCTTTCTTT.